This T cell receptor beta chain stems from a study of glioma-infiltrating T cells. General study findings and limits: Tissue-blood divergence was below expectation in non-neoplastic patients, above in gliomas.

There are many counts of this clonotype. The antigen is undetermined. TCR alpha and beta CDR3 regions were amplified from RNA using iRepertoire nested multiplex PCR. TCRdb independently ran MiXCR on the multiplex PCR reads; one entry per CDR3 protein. The table includes 40,000 or so distinct CDR3 sequences, more than 20% detected once. V was pared by 5 bases and J by 6 bases, with 15 bases between. CDR1 is MNHEY, CDR2 SMNVEV, per germline (reference sequence). This CDR3 is 14 amino acids long. The material sequenced was glioma tissue, nonneoplastic brain tissue, or PBMCs (not recorded which). V usage is TRBV27 and J usage is TRBJ2-3; a possible D gene is TRBD2 (6 bases). The source is a human donor with low-grade glioma or glioblastoma, undergoing nonglioma brain surgery, or in good health (not recorded which). The CDR3: CASSPMDYSDTQYF. Written as DNA, the CDR3 is TGTGCCAGCAGTCCGATGGACTACTCCGATACGCAGTATTTT.